Below, one TCR beta chain is given with its context. The antigen is unknown. While the first cohort had 500 to 700 subjects, the donors belonged to the separate validation cohort of about 120 subjects. Libraries were prepared by immunoSEQ multiplex PCR; TCRdb keeps only in-frame clonotypes and omits some of them. Of about 160,000 clones listed, about 86% are singletons. This entry belongs to a study of cytomegalovirus exposure and HLA in healthy donors. The study's findings and limits: A few of the chains that were CMV-associated were confirmed in vitro to be specific for CMV antigens. High specificity and sensitivity for cytomegalovirus status were reported for the classifier. According to the study, around 180 TCR beta chains were cytomegalovirus-associated.

The V end lost 2 bases, the J end lost 0 bases, and 11 bases lay between the germline ends. The CDR3 consists of 16 residues. CDR1 WNHNN and CDR2 SYGVQD come from the germline V gene (reference sequence). The sequenced sample consisted of PBMCs. The clonotype was recovered from a woman younger than 45 in good health and CMV-seronegative. This chain connects TRBV10-1 to TRBJ2-1; TRBD2 might be the D (5 bases). The CDR3 is CASSEIGDSSYNEQFF. The CDR3 nucleotides read TGCGCCAGCAGTGAGATCGGGGATAGCTCCTACAATGAGCAGTTCTTC.